A single sample is the source of the 21 T cell receptor beta chains below, sequenced in a study of metastatic and nonmetastatic thyroid tumors. TCRdb re-called the PCR reads through MiXCR. Seen here are around 46,000 clones, roughly a fifth observed once, and the top ten hold around 3.8%. Among the patients, none had received any treatment before thyroid surgery. Specimen: blood. Source of these receptors: a male donor with papillary thyroid cancer or a benign thyroid nodule (not recorded which). Some clones in this sample may be carry-over from other donors' samples.

This clone was seen many times. At the DNA level, this CDR3 is encoded by other sequences in the same sample as well. CDR3 residues: CASLNTGGGNTIYF. As DNA, the CDR3 is TGTGCCAGCTTAAATACTGGGGGTGGAAACACCATATATTTT. The chain carries TRBV6-1 and TRBJ1-3; D might be TRBD1 (5 bases). Trimming removed 8 bases at V and 3 bases at J, with 14 bases between. The CDR3 extends over 14 amino acids. Germline assignment: CDR1 MNHNS and CDR2 SASEGT.

By sample share, this clone is medium-sized. The CDR3 nucleotides read TGTGCCAGCAGTTTATGGGGGGGGGGCACTGAAGCTTTCTTT. It translates to CASSLWGGGTEAFF. The chain joins TRBV27 to TRBJ1-1; D is perhaps TRBD1 (5 bases). V shed 1 base and J shed 4 bases, with 10 bases lying between them. Germline V lookup: CDR1 MNHEY, CDR2 SMNVEV (reference sequence). The CDR3 is 14 amino acids.

This clone was recorded many times. The chain couples TRBV20-1 to TRBJ2-1, with D possibly TRBD2 on 6 matching bases. Trimming removed 0 bases at V and 6 bases at J, with 15 bases between. The CDR3 sequence is 15 residues long. Germline V gene data show CDR1 as DFQATT and CDR2 as SNEGSKA (reference sequence). CDR3 loop: CSARDRGLPSNEQFF. DNA of the CDR3: TGCAGTGCTAGAGATCGGGGACTCCCAAGCAATGAGCAGTTCTTC.

CDR3 protein: CASRWTGAGEQYF. The CDR3 bases are TGTGCCAGCCGCTGGACAGGCGCGGGCGAGCAGTACTTC. V is TRBV12-3 or TRBV12-4 and J is TRBJ2-7; 7 bases align to TRBD1. Trimming at V came to 8 bases and at J to 6 bases, leaving 10 bases not matched to a gene. There are 13 residues in the CDR3.

The chain uses TRBV11-2 and TRBJ2-1; TRBD1 agrees at 7 bases. Germline V gene sequence: CDR1 SGHAT, CDR2 FQNNGV. There are 17 residues in the CDR3. V shed 2 bases, J shed 4 bases, and the junction held 11 bases outside the gene matches. CDR3 DNA: TGTGCCAGCAGCTTAACCCCCCCGGGGACAGTGTACAATGAGCAGTTCTTC. It encodes CASSLTPPGTVYNEQFF. Based on the CDR3 plus reference TRBV11-2 and TRBJ2-1, the full variable domain is EAGVAQSPRYKIIEKRQSVAFWCNPISGHATLYWYQQILGQGPKLLIQFQNNGVVDDSQLPKDRFSAERLKGVDSTLKIQPAKLEDSAVYLCASSLTPPGTVYNEQFFGPGTRLTVL.

The chain joins TRBV20-1 to TRBJ2-2; D is uncertain. CDR3 size: 17 residues. Trimming removed 5 bases at V and 2 bases at J, with 21 bases between. CDR1 DFQATT and CDR2 SNEGSKA come from the germline V gene (reference sequence). Here the CDR3 DNA reads TGCAGTGCTTCAGAGAGTCAGGTGTCAGAAAACACCGGGGAGCTGTTTTTT. Residues: CSASESQVSENTGELFF.

This clone was observed a few times. The rearrangement uses TRBV28 and TRBJ1-1, with D hard to call. There are 12 residues in the CDR3. Germline CDR1 MDHEN, CDR2 SYDVKM. V gave up 6 bases and J gave up 2 bases, with 7 bases separating them. As DNA, the CDR3 is TGTGCCAGCAGCTCCGATAACACTGAAGCTTTCTTT. Amino acid sequence: CASSSDNTEAFF.

This clone occurred many times. This chain uses TRBV6-4 with TRBJ1-6, with D maybe TRBD1 (5 bases). The CDR3 covers 14 residues. V was pared by 6 bases and J by 5 bases, with 11 bases between. CDR1 is MRHNA and CDR2 is SNTAGT in the germline V gene. This CDR3 reads CASSADRDNSPLHF. The CDR3 DNA follows: TGTGCCAGCAGCGCTGACAGAGATAATTCACCCCTCCACTTT.

This clone was detected ten times or more. The sample carries other DNA sequences with the same CDR3. V usage is TRBV10-1 and J usage is TRBJ2-2; possibly TRBD1 for D (6 bases). The V and J ends lost 6 bases and 1 base respectively, with 9 bases between them. CDR1 and CDR2 (germline): WNHNN, SYGVQD (reference sequence). CDR3 length: 14 amino acids. The chain's CDR3 is CASRGQQNTGELFF. The CDR3 DNA sequence: TGCGCCAGCAGGGGACAACAGAACACCGGGGAGCTGTTTTTT.

This clone was found many times. V and J are TRBV7-9 and TRBJ2-7, with TRBD1 matching over 10 bases. CDR1 is SEHNR, CDR2 FQNEAQ, per germline (reference sequence). This CDR3 has 18 residues. Unmatched junction bases numbered 9, after V lost 1 base and J lost 0 bases. The CDR3 DNA follows: TGTGCCAGCAGCTTAGTTGGTAGGACAGGGGGAGTCTCCTACGAGCAGTACTTC. Residues: CASSLVGRTGGVSYEQYF.

This clone was counted ten times or more. The chain recombines TRBV7-6 with TRBJ1-4, with 10 bases identical to TRBD1. Germline CDR1 is SGHVS and CDR2 is FNYEAQ. This CDR3 comprises 17 residues. V shed 5 bases and J 1 base; nucleotides not matched to a gene: 7. The CDR3 spells CASSPTGGVITNEKLFF. In DNA, the CDR3 is TGTGCCAGCAGCCCGACAGGGGGCGTGATAACTAATGAAAAACTGTTTTTT.

V is TRBV20-1 and J is TRBJ1-1; 8 nucleotides align to TRBD1. V lost 6 bases to trimming and J lost 7 bases; unmatched junction nucleotides: 13. The CDR3 length is 14 residues. CDR1 DFQATT and CDR2 SNEGSKA come from the germline V gene (reference sequence). In nucleotides, the CDR3 is TGCAGTGCCACTAGGGGACCAGGGGGCAATGAAGCTTTCTTT. Translated, it gives CSATRGPGGNEAFF.

The gene calls are TRBV11-2 and TRBJ2-7; D may be TRBD1 or TRBD2 (5 bases each). Deletions cut 5 bases from V and 0 bases from J, with 20 bases between. The CDR3 contains 17 residues. CDR1 SGHAT and CDR2 FQNNGV come from the germline V gene. CDR3 in amino acids: CASSRSGALPGSYEQYF. CDR3 bases: TGTGCCAGCAGCCGATCCGGGGCTCTCCCGGGCTCCTACGAGCAGTACTTC.

The CDR3 region is CSARDEQGGAQHF. The CDR3 DNA is TGCAGTGCTAGAGATGAACAGGGGGGGGCCCAGCATTTT. The chain carries TRBV20-1 and TRBJ1-5; 8 positions match TRBD1. The junction had 6 bases not matched to a gene; V was cut back by 0 bases and J by 11 bases. The CDR3 runs 13 residues. Looked up from germline, CDR1 is DFQATT and CDR2 is SNEGSKA (reference sequence).

This clone occurred many times. V gene TRBV2 combines with J gene TRBJ2-7; 8 bases align to TRBD1. With 2 bases clipped from V and 6 bases from J, the junction kept 6 bases outside the gene matches. Germline CDR1 reads SNHLY; CDR2 reads FYNNEI. The CDR3 is made up of 14 amino acids. The CDR3 DNA sequence: TGTGCCAGCAGTGAATTACAGGGGGTGCGCGAGCAGTACTTC. Amino acids: CASSELQGVREQYF.

This clone was counted at least ten times. The rearrangement uses TRBV5-1 and TRBJ2-3, with 10 bases lining up with TRBD2. The V gene end was trimmed by 5 bases and the J gene end by 1 base; junction bases not matched to a gene: 1. Germline assignment: CDR1 SGHRS and CDR2 YFSETQ. There are 14 residues in the CDR3. The CDR3 sequence: CASSGTSGTDTQYF. The CDR3 DNA reads as TGCGCCAGCAGTGGGACTAGCGGCACAGATACGCAGTATTTT.

This clone was observed many times. The chain has TRBV7-9 and TRBJ1-5; D not resolved. Germline loops: CDR1 SEHNR, CDR2 FQNEAQ (reference sequence). Trimming shortened V by 3 bases and J by 0 bases, and 12 bases separated the two germline ends. This CDR3 has 16 amino acids. CDR3 in amino acids: CASSFYGDDSNQPQHF. The CDR3 DNA sequence: TGTGCCAGCAGCTTTTATGGGGATGATAGCAATCAGCCCCAGCATTTT.

This clone was seen ten or more times. The V and J genes are TRBV2 and TRBJ1-1; D unresolved. The CDR3 contains 14 residues. Trimming cost V 8 bases and J 3 bases, with 16 bases left between them. From germline, CDR1 is SNHLY and CDR2 FYNNEI. CDR3 bases: TGTGCCAGCGGGCGGGAAAGTGGCTACACTGAAGCTTTCTTT. Residues: CASGRESGYTEAFF.

This clone came up many times. The V gene is TRBV11-1, the J gene TRBJ1-2, with 8 bases matching TRBD1. The germline gives CDR1 SGHAT, CDR2 FQDESV (reference sequence). The ends lost 1 base at V and 6 bases at J; junction bases unmatched: 13. The CDR3 is made up of 17 amino acids. CDR3 nucleotides: TGTGCCAGCAGCTTAGTATTAGGGCAGGGGGCGATTCATGGCTACACCTTC. Its protein product is CASSLVLGQGAIHGYTF.

This chain links TRBV4-2 with TRBJ2-1; D is possibly TRBD2 (6 bases). The length of the CDR3 is 17 residues. V dropped 0 bases and J dropped 4 bases, with 16 bases sitting between them. The V gene's germline CDR1 is LGHNA and CDR2 YNFKEQ. The CDR3 bases are TGTGCCAGCAGCCAAGAAACGGGCCTTAGCGGATACAATGAGCAGTTCTTC. This encodes CASSQETGLSGYNEQFF.

This clone was recorded many times. The CDR3 DNA follows: TGCAGCGTCTTGAGGGACAGGGGTGGCGGGGAGCTGTTTTTT. It codes for CSVLRDRGGGELFF. This sequence joins TRBV29-1 and TRBJ2-2; 10 positions match TRBD1. V trimming: 6 bases; J trimming: 7 bases; junction bases outside the gene matches: 8. Germline values: CDR1 SQVTM, CDR2 ANQGSEA. CDR3 size: 14 residues.